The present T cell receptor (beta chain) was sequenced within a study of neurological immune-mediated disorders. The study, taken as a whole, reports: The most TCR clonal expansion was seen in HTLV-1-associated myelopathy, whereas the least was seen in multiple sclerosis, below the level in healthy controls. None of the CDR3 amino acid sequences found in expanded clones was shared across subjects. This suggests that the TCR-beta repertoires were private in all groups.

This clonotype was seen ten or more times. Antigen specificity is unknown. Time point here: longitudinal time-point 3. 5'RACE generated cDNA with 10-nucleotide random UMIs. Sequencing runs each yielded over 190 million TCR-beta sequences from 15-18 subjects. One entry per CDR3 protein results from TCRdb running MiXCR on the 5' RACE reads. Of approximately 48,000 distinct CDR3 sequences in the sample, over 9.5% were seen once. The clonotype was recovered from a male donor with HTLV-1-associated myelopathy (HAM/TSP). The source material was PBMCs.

CDR3 DNA sequence: TGTGCCAGCAGCTTCCGGGACAGGGTTCTGAACACTGAAGCTTTCTTT. Its translation: CASSFRDRVLNTEAFF. The chain couples TRBV7-8 to TRBJ1-1; 9 bases agree with TRBD1. Germline CDR1 SGHVS, CDR2 FQNEAQ. CDR3 length equals 16 residues. The junction had 5 bases not matched to a gene; V was cut back by 3 bases and J by 0 bases.